One T cell receptor (beta chain) is described in this entry. This sample is drawn from a study of blood T cell repertoires in COVID-19. About the research overall: The United States, Italy and Spain were the sources of the acute and convalescent COVID-19 samples. From T cells, B-cell-depleted T cells, or PBMCs came the material, which was cDNA or gDNA.

Germline CDR1 and CDR2: SGHTA and FQGNSA. V lost 5 bases, J lost 7 bases, and 6 bases lay in between. There are 12 residues in the CDR3. In the authors' workflow: Reference gene primer amplification gave nucleated cell count estimates. The table came from immunoSEQ multiplex PCR; TCRdb's copy has only in-frame clones and leaves some out. D and trimming come from the DNA, and the V and J calls and clone size come from that table. The profile covers fewer than 200,000 clones, with about 83% appearing a single time and less than 9.5% taken by the ten largest. Input material: peripheral blood. The sequence came from a man in his 60s with acute or convalescent COVID-19. V and J are TRBV7-2 and TRBJ1-6; a weak D match, TRBD1 (5 bases). The CDR3 loop reads CASSPGNSPLHF. Written as DNA, the CDR3 is TGTGCCAGCAGCCCAGGGAATTCACCCCTCCACTTT.